This note documents a single TCR beta chain sequence. Its specificity is not known. Sequencing was performed with immunoSEQ multiplex PCR; in TCRdb, only in-frame clones are kept and a portion is missing. This table holds some 150,000 clones, around four fifths found once. V was trimmed by 8 bases and J by 6 bases, leaving 8 bases between them. The CDR3 extends over 11 amino acids. Germline values: CDR1 LNHDA, CDR2 SQIVND (reference sequence). The time point denotes: baseline pretreatment blood. Treatment defined: 15 Gy SBRT to primary tumor, nephrectomy 4 weeks later. Radiation-treated patients gave blood at baseline, week 2 and week 4. These data are taken from a study of radiation and T cells in renal cell carcinoma. Findings and caveats of the study: Top tumor clonotypes rose in blood 2 weeks post-radiation, then contracted. Baseline intratumoral clonotype presence is unknown without pretreatment biopsies.

This chain links TRBV19 with TRBJ2-1; D may be TRBD1 (5 bases). The source is a woman between 50 and 59 years old with renal cell carcinoma. The sample here was blood, taken from a patient whose treatment included radiotherapy and nephrectomy. Here the CDR3 DNA reads TGTGCCAGTTCCAGGGCCAATGAGCAGTTCTTC. This gives the protein CASSRANEQFF.